This T cell receptor beta chain was captured by sequencing in a study of blood T cell repertoires in COVID-19. In the study overall: Acute-phase and convalescent COVID-19 samples originated in the United States, Italy and Spain. PBMCs, B-cell-depleted T cells, or T cells were the source of the cDNA or gDNA that made up the material.

TCRdb's table, derived via immunoSEQ multiplex PCR, lists solely in-frame clones and lacks some. This table holds fewer than 250,000 clones, about 91% found once. Enrollees, about 18 to 89 years old, lived in roughly 24 US areas. Participants' own reports of clinical history determined their cohort assignment. The CDR3 is 15 amino acids. Trimming at V came to 5 bases and at J to 9 bases, leaving 8 bases not matched to a gene. Germline V gene sequence: CDR1 SGHTA, CDR2 FQGNSA. The sequence was obtained from a woman between 50 and 59 years old with acute COVID-19. The sequenced sample consisted of PBMCs or T cells enriched from blood (not recorded which). V and J are TRBV7-2 and TRBJ2-1; 12 positions match TRBD2. CDR3 in DNA: TGTGCCAGCAGCCCACGGACTAGCGGGACGTTTGAGCAGTTCTTC. This codes for CASSPRTSGTFEQFF.